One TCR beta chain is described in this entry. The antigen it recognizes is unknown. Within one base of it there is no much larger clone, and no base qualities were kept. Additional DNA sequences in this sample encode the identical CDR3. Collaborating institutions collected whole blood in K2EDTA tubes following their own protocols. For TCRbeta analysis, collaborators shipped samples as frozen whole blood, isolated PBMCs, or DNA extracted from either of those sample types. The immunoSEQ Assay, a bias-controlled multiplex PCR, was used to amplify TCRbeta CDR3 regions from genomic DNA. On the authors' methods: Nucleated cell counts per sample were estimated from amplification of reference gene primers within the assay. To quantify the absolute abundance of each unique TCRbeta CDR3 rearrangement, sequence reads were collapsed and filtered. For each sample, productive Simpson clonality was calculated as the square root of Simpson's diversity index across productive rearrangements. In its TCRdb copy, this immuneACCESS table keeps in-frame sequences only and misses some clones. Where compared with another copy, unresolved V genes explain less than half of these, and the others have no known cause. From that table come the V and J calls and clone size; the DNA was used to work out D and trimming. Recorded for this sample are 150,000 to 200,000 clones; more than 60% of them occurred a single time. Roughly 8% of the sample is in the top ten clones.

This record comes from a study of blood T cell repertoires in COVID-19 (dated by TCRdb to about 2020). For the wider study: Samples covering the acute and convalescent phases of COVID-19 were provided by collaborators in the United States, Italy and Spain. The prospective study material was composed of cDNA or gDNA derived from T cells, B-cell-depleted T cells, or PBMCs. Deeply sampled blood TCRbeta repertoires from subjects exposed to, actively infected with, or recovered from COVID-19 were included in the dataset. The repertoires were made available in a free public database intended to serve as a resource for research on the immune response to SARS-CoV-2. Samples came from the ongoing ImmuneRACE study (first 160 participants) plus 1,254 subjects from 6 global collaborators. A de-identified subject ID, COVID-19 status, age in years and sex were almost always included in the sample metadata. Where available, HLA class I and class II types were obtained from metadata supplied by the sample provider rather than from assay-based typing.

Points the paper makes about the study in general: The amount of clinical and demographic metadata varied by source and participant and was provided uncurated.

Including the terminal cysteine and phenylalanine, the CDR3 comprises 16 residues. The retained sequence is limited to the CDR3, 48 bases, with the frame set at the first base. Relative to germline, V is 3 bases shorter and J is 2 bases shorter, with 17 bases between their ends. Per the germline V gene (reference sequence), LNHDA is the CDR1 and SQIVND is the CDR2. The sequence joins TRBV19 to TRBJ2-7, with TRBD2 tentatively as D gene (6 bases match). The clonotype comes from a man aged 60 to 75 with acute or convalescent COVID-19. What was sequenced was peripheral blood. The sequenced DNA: TGTGCCAGTAGTATGGTAGGAGGGAGCTTGGCCTACGAGCAGTACTTC. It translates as CASSMVGGSLAYEQYF.